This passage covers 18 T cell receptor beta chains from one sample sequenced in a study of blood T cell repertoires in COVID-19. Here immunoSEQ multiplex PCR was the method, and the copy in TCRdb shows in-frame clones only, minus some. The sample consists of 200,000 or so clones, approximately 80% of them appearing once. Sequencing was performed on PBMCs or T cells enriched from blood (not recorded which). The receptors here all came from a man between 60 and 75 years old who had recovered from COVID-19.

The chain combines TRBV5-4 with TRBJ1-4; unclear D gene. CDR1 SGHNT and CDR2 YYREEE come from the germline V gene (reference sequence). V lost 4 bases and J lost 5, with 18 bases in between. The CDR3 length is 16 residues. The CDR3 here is CASSDQMASGNEKLFF. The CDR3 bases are TGTGCCAGCAGCGATCAAATGGCTAGCGGAAATGAAAAACTGTTTTTT.

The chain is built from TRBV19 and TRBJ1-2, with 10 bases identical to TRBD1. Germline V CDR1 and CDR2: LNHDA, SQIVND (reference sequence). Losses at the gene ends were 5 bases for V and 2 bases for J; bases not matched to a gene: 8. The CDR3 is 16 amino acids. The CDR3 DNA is TGTGCCAGTAGTTTATACCCGGGACAGGGGAACTATGGCTACACCTTC. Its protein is CASSLYPGQGNYGYTF.

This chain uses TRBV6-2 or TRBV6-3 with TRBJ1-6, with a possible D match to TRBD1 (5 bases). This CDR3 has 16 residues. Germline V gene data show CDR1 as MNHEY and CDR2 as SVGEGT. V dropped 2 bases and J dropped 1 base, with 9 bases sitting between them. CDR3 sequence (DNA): TGTGCCAGCAGTTACGGGGCGAGTTCCTATAATTCACCCCTCCACTTT. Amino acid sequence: CASSYGASSYNSPLHF.

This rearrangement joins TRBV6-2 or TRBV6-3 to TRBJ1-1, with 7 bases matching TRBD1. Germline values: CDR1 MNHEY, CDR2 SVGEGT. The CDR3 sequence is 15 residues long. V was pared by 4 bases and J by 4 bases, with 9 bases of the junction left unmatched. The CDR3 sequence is CASSFDLTGFTEAFF. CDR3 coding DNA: TGTGCCAGCAGTTTCGACTTGACAGGGTTCACTGAAGCTTTCTTT.

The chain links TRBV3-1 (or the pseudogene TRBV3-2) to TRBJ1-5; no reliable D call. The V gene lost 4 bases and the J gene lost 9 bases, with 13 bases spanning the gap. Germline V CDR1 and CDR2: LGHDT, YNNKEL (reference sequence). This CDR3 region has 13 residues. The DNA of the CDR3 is TGTGCCAGCAGCCCGGGTCTACAAGGGCCCCAGCATTTT. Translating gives CASSPGLQGPQHF.

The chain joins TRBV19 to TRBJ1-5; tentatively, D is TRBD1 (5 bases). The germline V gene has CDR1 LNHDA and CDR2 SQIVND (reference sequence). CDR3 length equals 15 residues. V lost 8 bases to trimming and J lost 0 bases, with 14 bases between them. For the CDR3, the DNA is TGTGCCAGTTGTGACAGACACAATAGCAATCAGCCCCAGCATTTT. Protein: CASCDRHNSNQPQHF. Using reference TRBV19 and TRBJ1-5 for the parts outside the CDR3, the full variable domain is DGGITQSPKYLFRKEGQNVTLSCEQNLNHDAMYWYRQDPGQGLRLIYYSQIVNDFQKGDIAEGYSVSREKKESFPLTVTSAQKNPTAFYLCASCDRHNSNQPQHFGDGTRLSIL.

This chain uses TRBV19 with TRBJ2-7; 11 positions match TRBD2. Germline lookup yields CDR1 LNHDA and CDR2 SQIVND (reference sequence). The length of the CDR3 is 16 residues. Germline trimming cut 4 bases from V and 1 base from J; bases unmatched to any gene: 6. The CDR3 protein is CASSRSGTSGSYEQYF. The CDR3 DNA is TGTGCCAGTAGTAGGTCCGGGACTAGCGGTTCCTACGAGCAGTACTTC.

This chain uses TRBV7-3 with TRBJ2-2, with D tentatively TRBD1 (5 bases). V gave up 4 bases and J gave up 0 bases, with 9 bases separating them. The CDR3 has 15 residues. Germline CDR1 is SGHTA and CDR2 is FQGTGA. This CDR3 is CASSSTDSNTGELFF. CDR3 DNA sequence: TGTGCCAGCAGCTCGACAGACTCGAACACCGGGGAGCTGTTTTTT.

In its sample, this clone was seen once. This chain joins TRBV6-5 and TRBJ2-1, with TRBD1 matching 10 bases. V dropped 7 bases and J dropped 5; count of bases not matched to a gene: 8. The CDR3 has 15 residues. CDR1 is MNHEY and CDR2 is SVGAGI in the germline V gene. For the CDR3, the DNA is TGTGCCAGCACCCTCGGACAGGGGGAAAACAATGAGCAGTTCTTC. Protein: CASTLGQGENNEQFF.

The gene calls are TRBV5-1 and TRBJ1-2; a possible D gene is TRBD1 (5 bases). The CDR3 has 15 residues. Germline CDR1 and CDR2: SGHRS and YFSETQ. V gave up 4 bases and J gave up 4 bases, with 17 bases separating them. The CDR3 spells CASSRMVRAGYGYTF. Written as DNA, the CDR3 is TGCGCCAGCAGCCGGATGGTCAGGGCCGGCTATGGCTACACCTTC.

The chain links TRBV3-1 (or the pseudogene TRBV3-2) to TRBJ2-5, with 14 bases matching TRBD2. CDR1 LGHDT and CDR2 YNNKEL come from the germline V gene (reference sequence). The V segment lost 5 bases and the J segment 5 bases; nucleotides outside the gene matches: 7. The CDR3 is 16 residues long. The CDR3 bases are TGTGCCAGCAGCGATCCGGGACTAGCGGGGGTTGAGACCCAGTACTTC. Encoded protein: CASSDPGLAGVETQYF.

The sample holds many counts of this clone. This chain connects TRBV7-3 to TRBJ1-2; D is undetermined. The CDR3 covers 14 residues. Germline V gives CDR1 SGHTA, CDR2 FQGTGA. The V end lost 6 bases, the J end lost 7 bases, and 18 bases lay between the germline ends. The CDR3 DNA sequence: TGTGCCAGCAGATCCAATGGGCTGGAAGGTGGCTACACCTTC. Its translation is CASRSNGLEGGYTF.

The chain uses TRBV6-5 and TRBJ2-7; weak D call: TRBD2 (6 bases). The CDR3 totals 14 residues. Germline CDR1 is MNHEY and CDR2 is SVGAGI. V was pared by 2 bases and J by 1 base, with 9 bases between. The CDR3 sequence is CASSYGGGSYEQYF. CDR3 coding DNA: TGTGCCAGCAGTTACGGGGGAGGATCCTACGAGCAGTACTTC.

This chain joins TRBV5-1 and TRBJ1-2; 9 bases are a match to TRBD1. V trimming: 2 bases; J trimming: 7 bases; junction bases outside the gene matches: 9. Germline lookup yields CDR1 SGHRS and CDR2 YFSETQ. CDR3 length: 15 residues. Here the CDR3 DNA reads TGCGCCAGCAGCTTAGGGGACAGGGCTTCGGGTGGCTACACCTTC. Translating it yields CASSLGDRASGGYTF.

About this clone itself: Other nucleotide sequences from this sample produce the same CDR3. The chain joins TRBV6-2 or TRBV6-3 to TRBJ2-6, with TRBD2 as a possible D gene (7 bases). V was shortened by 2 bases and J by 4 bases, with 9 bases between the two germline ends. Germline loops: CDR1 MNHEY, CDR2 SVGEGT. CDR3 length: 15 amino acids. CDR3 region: CASSYGGAGANVLTF. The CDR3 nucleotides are TGTGCCAGCAGTTACGGGGGGGCCGGGGCCAACGTCCTGACTTTC.

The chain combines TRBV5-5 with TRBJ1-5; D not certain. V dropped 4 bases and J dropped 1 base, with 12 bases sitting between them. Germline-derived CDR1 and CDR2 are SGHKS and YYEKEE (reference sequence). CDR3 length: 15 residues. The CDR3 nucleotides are TGTGCCAGCAGCGGGAGTGGTTTCAGCAATCAGCCCCAGCATTTT. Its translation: CASSGSGFSNQPQHF.

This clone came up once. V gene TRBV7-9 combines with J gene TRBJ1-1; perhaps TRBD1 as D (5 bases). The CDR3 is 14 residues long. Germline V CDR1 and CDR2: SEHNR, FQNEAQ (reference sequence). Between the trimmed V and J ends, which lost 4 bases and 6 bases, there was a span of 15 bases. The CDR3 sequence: CASSWGGTASEAFF. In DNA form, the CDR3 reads TGTGCCAGCAGCTGGGGCGGGACGGCATCTGAAGCTTTCTTT.

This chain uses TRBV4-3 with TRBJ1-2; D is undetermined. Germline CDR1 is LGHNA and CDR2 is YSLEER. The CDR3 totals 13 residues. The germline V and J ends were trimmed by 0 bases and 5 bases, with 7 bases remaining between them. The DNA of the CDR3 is TGCGCCAGCAGCCAAGACCGGGAATATGGCTACACCTTC. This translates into CASSQDREYGYTF.